Detailed here is one T cell receptor (beta chain). The antigen is unknown. This entry is derived from a study of T cell responses to AZD1222 COVID-19 vaccine. Across the whole study: Pooling covered second doses at about 4 or about 12 weeks. Overall study results and limits: At study baseline, merely a handful of AZD1222 recipients were seropositive. With two AZD1222 doses given, Spike-specific TCR breadth and depth both rose. Donor demographics were predominantly white British with a female majority; clonal diversity may be underestimated.

Per germline, CDR1 MDHEN and CDR2 SYDVKM. The CDR3 loop spans 15 amino acids. Trimming cost V 5 bases and J 6 bases; bases outside gene matches: 6. This table comes from immunoSEQ multiplex PCR, and its TCRdb copy is limited to in-frame clones, with some not included. The table records about 140,000 clones, 85% to 90% of them present only once. This TCR came from an adult in good health. V usage is TRBV28 and J usage is TRBJ2-1; TRBD1 matches 11 bases. The material sequenced was peripheral blood, taken on day 0 of AZD1222 vaccination. CDR3 residues: CASSLTGQGVNEQFF. The CDR3 nucleotides are TGTGCCAGCAGTCTTACGGGACAGGGGGTCAATGAGCAGTTCTTC. The whole variable domain, remainder taken from reference TRBV28 and TRBJ2-1, is DVKVTQSSRYLVKRTGEKVFLECVQDMDHENMFWYRQDPGLGLRLIYFSYDVKMKEKGDIPEGYSVSREKKERFSLILESASTNQTSMYLCASSLTGQGVNEQFFGPGTRLTVL.